Listed below are T cell receptor beta chains from one sample, sequenced in a study of blood T cell repertoires in COVID-19. The method was immunoSEQ multiplex PCR; TCRdb's version includes in-frame clones alone and lacks a portion of them. The sample shows 65,000 to 85,000 clones, 80% to 95% of them seen only once. Source material: peripheral blood. These TCRs come from a human donor in a cohort sampled during active COVID-19. The CDR3 runs from the conserved cysteine through the conserved F or W. A D gene is named only where the DNA matches it firmly. Size is omitted from some rows. Given values are once, few, many or a class for expanded clones.

clone_size j_call d_call v_call cdr3_nt cdr3_aa
. TRBJ1-5 . TRBV6-6 TGTGCCAGCAGTTACCGGGACATCACAAATCAGCCCCAGCATTTT CASSYRDITNQPQHF
. TRBJ2-6 . TRBV4-1 TGCGCCAGCAGCCAAGACAGGGGATCTGGGGCCAACGTCCTGACTTTC CASSQDRGSGANVLTF
once TRBJ1-5 TRBD1 TRBV6-5 TGTGCCAGCACCGCCGACAGGGGAGGCAATCAGCCCCAGCATTTT CASTADRGGNQPQHF
. TRBJ2-2 TRBD1 TRBV4-3 TGCGCCAGCAGCCAAGTAGCAGGGGGTCATACCGGGGAGCTGTTTTTT CASSQVAGGHTGELFF
. TRBJ1-6 . TRBV19 TGTGCCAGTAGTATAGGGCCGGGAACTAATTCACCCCTCCACTTT CASSIGPGTNSPLHF
. TRBJ2-5 TRBD2 TRBV7-2 TGTGCCAGCAACAAACGGGGCGGGGGGTTCCAAGAGACCCAGTACTTC CASNKRGGGFQETQYF
. TRBJ2-7 . TRBV5-1 TGCGCCAGCAGACAACAGGATATTTCCTACGAGCAGTACTTC CASRQQDISYEQYF
. TRBJ2-6 TRBD1 TRBV9 TGTGCCAGCAGCGCCCAGCCAGGGGGCGCTCCTACTGGGGCCAACGTCCTGACTTTC CASSAQPGGAPTGANVLTF
. TRBJ2-7 . TRBV7-2 TGTGCCAGCAGTTACGGTTCCTACGAGCAGTACTTC CASSYGSYEQYF
. TRBJ2-2 . TRBV3-1/TRBV3-2 TGTGCCAGCATGGGGAGCGGGGAGCTGTTTTTT CASMGSGELFF